The sequence of this T cell receptor (beta chain) was determined in a study of T-cell memory formation after mild COVID-19. With constant-segment primers, 5'RACE yielded cDNA libraries of TCR alpha and TCR beta that carried sample barcodes and UMIs. TCRdb analysed the 5' RACE reads with MiXCR anew, one entry per CDR3 protein. The sample records around 250,000 distinct CDR3 sequences, roughly 15% being singletons. In germline, CDR1 is MGHDK, CDR2 SYGVNS. Trimming left V 1 base short and J 7 bases short, with 11 bases between. The CDR3 has 15 amino acids. A word on this clonotype: Its antigen is unidentified.

Broader study findings: Mainly in CM and EM were contracting CD4+ clones; CD8+ were in EMRA. From day 15 to 85, contracting clones were balanced between CD4 and CD8, whereas later expanders leaned toward CD4+. Some SARS-CoV-2-responding clones were already detected in memory before infection.

The chain couples TRBV25-1 to TRBJ1-6; possibly TRBD1 for D (6 bases). This TCR came from a man younger than 35 who had mild COVID-19 (a few samples of this study predate the infection). Cell type and time point are not known. Sequencing input: PBMCs or a T cell subset sorted from them (not recorded which). CDR3 in amino acids: CASSESTGSNSPLHF. CDR3 DNA: TGTGCCAGCAGTGAATCGACAGGCAGCAATTCACCCCTCCACTTT.